The table lists the clone carrying this T cell receptor (beta chain) with many counts. Attachment of unique molecular identifiers was made to individual cDNA molecules. TCRdb fed the 5' RACE reads into MiXCR, producing one record per CDR3 protein. Here the sample spans around 25,000 distinct CDR3 sequences, approximately 5% being singletons. The germline CDR1 and CDR2 sequences are LNHNV and YYDKDF (reference sequence). The CDR3 is 13 amino acids. Trimming pared 5 bases from V and 1 base from J, leaving 8 bases between. This record comes from a study of early T cells in non-severe SARS-CoV-2 infection.

The TCR originated in an adult who was a healthcare worker with PCR-confirmed SARS-CoV-2 infection or an uninfected control (not recorded which). Sequencing used whole blood. The chain links TRBV15 to TRBJ1-1; the D gene is possibly TRBD1 (5 bases). CDR3 nucleotide sequence: TGTGCCACCAGCCGACAGTCGAACACTGAAGCTTTCTTT. Protein sequence: CATSRQSNTEAFF.